What follows describes a single T cell receptor (beta chain). This entry belongs to a study of blood T cell repertoires in COVID-19. Study-wide background: Samples representing acute and convalescent COVID-19 were sourced from the United States, Italy and Spain. T cells, B-cell-depleted T cells, or PBMCs provided the cDNA or gDNA that served as material.

Per germline, CDR1 SGDLS and CDR2 YYNGEE. V trimming: 5 bases; J trimming: 5 bases; junction bases outside the gene matches: 9. The CDR3 is 14 amino acids. Per the original methods: Using reference gene primer amplification, nucleated cell counts were estimated. This table comes from immunoSEQ multiplex PCR, and its TCRdb copy is limited to in-frame clones, with some not included. The V and J calls and clone size come from that table; D and trimming were worked out from the DNA. The data contain around 280,000 clones, around 87% of them singletons. Specimen: peripheral blood. This TCR was recovered from a man aged 70 or older with acute or convalescent COVID-19. This chain joins TRBV9 and TRBJ2-7; 8 nucleotides match TRBD2. In nucleotides, the CDR3 is TGTGCCAGCAGTTTAGCGGGAAAAAGTAACGAGCAGTACTTC. This encodes CASSLAGKSNEQYF. The variable domain in full, with the rest retrieved from reference TRBV9 and TRBJ2-7, is DSGVTQTPKHLITATGQRVTLRCSPRSGDLSVYWYQQSLDQGLQFLIQYYNGEERAKGNILERFSAQQFPDLHSELNLSSLELGDSALYFCASSLAGKSNEQYFGPGTRLTVT.